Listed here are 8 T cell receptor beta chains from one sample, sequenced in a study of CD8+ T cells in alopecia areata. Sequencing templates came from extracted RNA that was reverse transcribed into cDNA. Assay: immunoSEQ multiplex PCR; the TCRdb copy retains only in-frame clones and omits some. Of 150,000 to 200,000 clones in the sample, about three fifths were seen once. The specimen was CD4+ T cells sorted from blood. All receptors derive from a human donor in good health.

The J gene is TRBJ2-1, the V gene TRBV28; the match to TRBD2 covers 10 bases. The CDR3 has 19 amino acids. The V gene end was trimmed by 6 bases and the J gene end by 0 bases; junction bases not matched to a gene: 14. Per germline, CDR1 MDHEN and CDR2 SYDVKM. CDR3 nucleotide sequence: TGTGCCAGCAGGGGGGGGCTAGCGGGAGTTTTCTACTCCTACAATGAGCAGTTCTTC. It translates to CASRGGLAGVFYSYNEQFF.

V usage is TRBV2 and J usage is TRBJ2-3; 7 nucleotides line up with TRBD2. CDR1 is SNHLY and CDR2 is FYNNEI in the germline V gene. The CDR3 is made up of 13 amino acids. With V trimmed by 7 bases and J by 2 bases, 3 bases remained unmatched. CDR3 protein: CASMRETTDTQYF. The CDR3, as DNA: TGTGCCAGCATGCGGGAGACCACAGATACGCAGTATTTT.

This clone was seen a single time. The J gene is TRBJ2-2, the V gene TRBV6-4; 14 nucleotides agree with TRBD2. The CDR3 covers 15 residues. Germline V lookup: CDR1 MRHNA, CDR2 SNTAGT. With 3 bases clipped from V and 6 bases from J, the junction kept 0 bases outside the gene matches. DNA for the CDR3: TGTGCCAGCAGTGAGGGACTAGCGGGAGCCGGGGAGCTGTTTTTT. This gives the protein CASSEGLAGAGELFF.

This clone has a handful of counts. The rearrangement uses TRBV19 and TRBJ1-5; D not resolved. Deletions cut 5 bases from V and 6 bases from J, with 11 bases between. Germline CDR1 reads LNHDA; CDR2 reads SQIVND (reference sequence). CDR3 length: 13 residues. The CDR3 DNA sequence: TGTGCCAGTAGTGACACCTCGGCTCAGCCCCAGCATTTT. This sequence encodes CASSDTSAQPQHF.

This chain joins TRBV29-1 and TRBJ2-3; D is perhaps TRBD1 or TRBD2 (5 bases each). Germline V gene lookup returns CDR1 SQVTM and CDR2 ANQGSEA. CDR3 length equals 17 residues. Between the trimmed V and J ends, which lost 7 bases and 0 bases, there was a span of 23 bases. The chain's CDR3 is CSGKAGTLNPSTDTQYF. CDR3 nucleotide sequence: TGCAGCGGCAAAGCAGGGACCCTAAACCCTAGCACAGATACGCAGTATTTT.

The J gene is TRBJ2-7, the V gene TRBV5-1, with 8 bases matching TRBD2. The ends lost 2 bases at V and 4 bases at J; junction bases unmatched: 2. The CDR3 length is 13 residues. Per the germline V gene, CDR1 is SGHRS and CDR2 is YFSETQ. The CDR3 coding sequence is TGCGCCAGCAGCTTTCAGCGGGAGTACGAGCAGTACTTC. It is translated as CASSFQREYEQYF.

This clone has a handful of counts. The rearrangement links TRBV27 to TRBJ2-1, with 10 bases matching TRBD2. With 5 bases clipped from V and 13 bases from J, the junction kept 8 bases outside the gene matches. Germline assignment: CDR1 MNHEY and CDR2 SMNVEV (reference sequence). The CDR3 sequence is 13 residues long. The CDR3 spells CASSVLAGAEQFF. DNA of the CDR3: TGTGCCAGCAGTGTTCTAGCGGGAGCAGAACAGTTCTTC.

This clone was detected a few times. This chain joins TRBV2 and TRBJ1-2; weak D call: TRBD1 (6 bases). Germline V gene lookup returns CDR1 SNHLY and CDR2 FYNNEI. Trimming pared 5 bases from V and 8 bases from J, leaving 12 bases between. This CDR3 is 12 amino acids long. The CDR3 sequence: CASSRRGVGYTF. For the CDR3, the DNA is TGTGCCAGCAGTCGCAGGGGAGTCGGCTACACCTTC. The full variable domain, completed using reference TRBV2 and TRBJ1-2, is EPEVTQTPSHQVTQMGQEVILRCVPISNHLYFYWYRQILGQKVEFLVSFYNNEISEKSEIFDDQFSVERPDGSNFTLKIRSTKLEDSAMYFCASSRRGVGYTFGSGTRLTVV.